The 4 T cell receptor beta chains below come from one sample, sequenced in a study of cytomegalovirus exposure and HLA in healthy donors. Both 60 Vbeta primers and 13 Jbeta primers went into the PCR. Assay used: immunoSEQ multiplex PCR; TCRdb lists only in-frame clones, some missing. Of around 99,000 clones in the sample, over 75% were seen once. Input material: PBMCs. The receptors here all came from a male donor in good health and CMV-seronegative.

This clone was detected once. This sequence joins TRBV5-1 and TRBJ2-3; TRBD2 might be the D (7 bases). V lost 4 bases to trimming and J lost 6 bases, with 21 bases between them. Germline V lookup: CDR1 SGHRS, CDR2 YFSETQ. The CDR3 is 16 residues long. The CDR3 protein is CASSRTGGPDTDTQYF. CDR3 bases: TGCGCCAGCAGCCGGACGGGGGGCCCAGATACGGATACGCAGTATTTT.

V gene TRBV5-1 combines with J gene TRBJ1-1; the D gene is possibly TRBD1 (5 bases). Germline CDR1 and CDR2: SGHRS and YFSETQ. Between the trimmed V and J ends, which lost 5 bases and 1 base, there was a span of 15 bases. The CDR3 length is 15 residues. CDR3 protein: CASSSGGWGNTEAFF. The DNA of the CDR3 is TGCGCCAGCAGTTCCGGGGGTTGGGGGAACACTGAAGCTTTCTTT.

This clone has a single count. The chain carries TRBV6-1 and TRBJ1-5; a possible D gene is TRBD1 (5 bases). CDR1 is MNHNS and CDR2 is SASEGT in the germline V gene. The CDR3 loop spans 14 amino acids. The germline V and J ends were trimmed by 1 base and 2 bases, with 6 bases remaining between them. DNA of the CDR3: TGTGCCAGCAGTGAAGGACAGCGCAATCAGCCCCAGCATTTT. Protein: CASSEGQRNQPQHF.

This rearrangement joins TRBV4-1 to TRBJ2-5, with 7 bases that match TRBD2. The end of the DNA aligns better with TRBJ2-7, so the J call may be wrong. The CDR3 loop spans 15 amino acids. Per germline, CDR1 MGHRA and CDR2 YSYEKL. The CDR3: CASSQEQRGTYEQYF. The CDR3 coding sequence is TGCGCCAGCAGCCAAGAGCAGCGGGGAACCTACGAGCAGTACTTC.